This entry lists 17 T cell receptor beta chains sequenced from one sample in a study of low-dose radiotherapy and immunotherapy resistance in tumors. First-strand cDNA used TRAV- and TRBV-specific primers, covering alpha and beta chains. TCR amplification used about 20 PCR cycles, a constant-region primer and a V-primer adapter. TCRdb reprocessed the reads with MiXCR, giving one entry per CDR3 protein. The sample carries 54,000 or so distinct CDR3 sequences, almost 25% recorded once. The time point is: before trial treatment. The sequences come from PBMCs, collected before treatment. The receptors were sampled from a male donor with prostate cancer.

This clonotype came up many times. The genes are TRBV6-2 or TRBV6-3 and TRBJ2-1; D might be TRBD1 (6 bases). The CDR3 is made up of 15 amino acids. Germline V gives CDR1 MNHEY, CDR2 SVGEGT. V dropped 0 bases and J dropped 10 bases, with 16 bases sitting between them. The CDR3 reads CASSYSYPGTNEQFF. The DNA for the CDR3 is TGTGCCAGCAGTTACTCCTATCCCGGGACAAACGAGCAGTTCTTC.

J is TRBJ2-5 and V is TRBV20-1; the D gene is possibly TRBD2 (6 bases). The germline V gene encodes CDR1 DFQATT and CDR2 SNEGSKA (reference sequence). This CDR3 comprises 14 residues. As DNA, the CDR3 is TGCAGCGTTGAGCGGGCAGGGTCCCCAGAGACCCAGTACTTC. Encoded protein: CSVERAGSPETQYF.

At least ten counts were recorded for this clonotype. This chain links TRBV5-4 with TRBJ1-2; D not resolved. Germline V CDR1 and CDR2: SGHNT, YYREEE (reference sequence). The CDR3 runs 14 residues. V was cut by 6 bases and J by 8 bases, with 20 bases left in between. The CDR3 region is CASKSLGSGLGYTF. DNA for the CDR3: TGTGCCAGCAAGAGCTTGGGTTCTGGGTTGGGCTACACCTTC.

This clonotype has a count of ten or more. The CDR3 DNA sequence: TGTGCCAGCAGCTTGGGACTAGCCGGCCGTTACGAGCAGTACTTC. It yields the protein CASSLGLAGRYEQYF. V gene TRBV7-9 combines with J gene TRBJ2-7; 9 bases align to TRBD2. The CDR3 extends over 15 amino acids. Per germline, CDR1 SEHNR and CDR2 FQNEAQ (reference sequence). V shed 3 bases, J shed 4 bases, and the junction held 7 bases outside the gene matches.

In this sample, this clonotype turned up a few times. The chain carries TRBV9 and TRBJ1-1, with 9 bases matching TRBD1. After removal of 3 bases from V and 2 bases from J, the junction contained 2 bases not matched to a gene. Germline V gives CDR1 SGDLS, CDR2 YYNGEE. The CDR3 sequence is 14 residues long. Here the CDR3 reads CASSGTGDNTEAFF. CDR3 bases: TGTGCCAGCAGCGGGACAGGGGATAACACTGAAGCTTTCTTT.

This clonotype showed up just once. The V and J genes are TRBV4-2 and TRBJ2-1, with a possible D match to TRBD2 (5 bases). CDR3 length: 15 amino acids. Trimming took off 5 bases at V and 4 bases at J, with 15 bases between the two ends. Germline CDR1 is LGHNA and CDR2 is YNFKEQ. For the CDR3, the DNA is TGTGCCAGCAGCTCGTCTAGCCTGGATTACAATGAGCAGTTCTTC. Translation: CASSSSSLDYNEQFF.

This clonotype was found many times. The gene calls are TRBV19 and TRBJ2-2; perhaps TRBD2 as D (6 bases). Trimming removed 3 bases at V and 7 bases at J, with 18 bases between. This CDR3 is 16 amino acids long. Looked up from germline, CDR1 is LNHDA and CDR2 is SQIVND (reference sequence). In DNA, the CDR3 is TGTGCCAGTAGTATGGGAGGTTGGGGCCTGAGCGGGGAGCTGTTTTTT. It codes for CASSMGGWGLSGELFF.

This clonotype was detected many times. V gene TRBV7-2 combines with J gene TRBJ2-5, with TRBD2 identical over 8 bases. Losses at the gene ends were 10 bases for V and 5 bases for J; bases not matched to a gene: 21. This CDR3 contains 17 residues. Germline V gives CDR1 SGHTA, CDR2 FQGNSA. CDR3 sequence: CATAKPPGSGSWETQYF. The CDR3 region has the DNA TGTGCCACCGCTAAACCCCCGGGGAGCGGGAGTTGGGAGACCCAGTACTTC.

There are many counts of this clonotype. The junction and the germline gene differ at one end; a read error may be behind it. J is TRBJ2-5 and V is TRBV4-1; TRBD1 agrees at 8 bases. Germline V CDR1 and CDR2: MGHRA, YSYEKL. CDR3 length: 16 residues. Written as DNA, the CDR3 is TGTGCCAGCAGCCAAAGAGGGACAGGCCTCCAAGAGACCCAGTACTTC. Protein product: CASSQRGTGLQETQYF.

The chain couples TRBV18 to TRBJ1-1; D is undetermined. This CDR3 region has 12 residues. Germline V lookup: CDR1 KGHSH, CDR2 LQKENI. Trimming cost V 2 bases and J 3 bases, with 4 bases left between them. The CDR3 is CASSPGYTEAFF. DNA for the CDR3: TGTGCCAGCTCACCAGGCTACACTGAAGCTTTCTTT.

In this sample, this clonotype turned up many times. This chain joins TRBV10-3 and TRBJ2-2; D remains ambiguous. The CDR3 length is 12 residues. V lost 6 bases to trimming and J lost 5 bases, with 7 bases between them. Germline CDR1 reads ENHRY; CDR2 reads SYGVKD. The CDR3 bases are TGTGCCATCAGCCCCGCAACCGGGGAGCTGTTTTTT. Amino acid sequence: CAISPATGELFF.

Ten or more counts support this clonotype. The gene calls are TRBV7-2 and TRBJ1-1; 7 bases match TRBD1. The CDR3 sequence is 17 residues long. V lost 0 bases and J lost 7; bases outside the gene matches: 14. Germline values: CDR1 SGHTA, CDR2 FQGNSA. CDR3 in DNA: TGTGCCAGCAGCTTAGCGGTGGGGGGACAGAATTGGGTTGAAGCTTTCTTT. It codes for CASSLAVGGQNWVEAFF.

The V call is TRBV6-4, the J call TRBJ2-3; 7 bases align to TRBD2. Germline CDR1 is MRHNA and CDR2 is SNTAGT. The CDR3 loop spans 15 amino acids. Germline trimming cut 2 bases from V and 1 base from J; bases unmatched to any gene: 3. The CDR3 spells CASSDRAGGTDTQYF. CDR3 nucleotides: TGTGCCAGCAGTGACCGGGCGGGAGGCACAGATACGCAGTATTTT.

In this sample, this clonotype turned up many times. In nucleotides, the CDR3 is TGTGCCAGCAGCTCCCGGGCAGGGGGACGGAATCAGCCCCAGCATTTT. It is translated as CASSSRAGGRNQPQHF. The J gene is TRBJ1-5, the V gene TRBV27, with 7 bases that match TRBD1. The CDR3 runs 16 residues. V was clipped by 6 bases and J by 4 bases; unmatched bases: 12. Germline-derived CDR1 and CDR2 are MNHEY and SMNVEV (reference sequence).

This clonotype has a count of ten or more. In DNA, the CDR3 is TGTGGTAGCGGGGAGGAAGATACGCAGTATTTT. The encoded protein is CGSGEEDTQYF. The rearrangement joins TRBV2 to TRBJ2-3; 8 bases are shared with TRBD2. CDR1 and CDR2 from the germline V gene are SNHLY and FYNNEI. The CDR3 sequence is 11 residues long.

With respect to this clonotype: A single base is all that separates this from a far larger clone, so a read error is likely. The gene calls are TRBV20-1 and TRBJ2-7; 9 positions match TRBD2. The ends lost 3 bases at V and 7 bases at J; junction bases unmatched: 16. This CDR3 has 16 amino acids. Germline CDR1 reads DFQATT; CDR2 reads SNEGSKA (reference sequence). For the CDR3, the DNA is TGCAGTGCTAGCCCCAGGGCTAGCGGGACCTACAATGAGCAGTACTTC. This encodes CSASPRASGTYNEQYF.

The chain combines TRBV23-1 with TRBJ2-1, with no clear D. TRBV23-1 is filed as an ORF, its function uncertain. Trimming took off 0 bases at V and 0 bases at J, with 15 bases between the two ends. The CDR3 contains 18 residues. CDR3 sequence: CASSQSACPSCSYNEQFF. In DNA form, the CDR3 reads TGCGCCAGCAGTCAATCTGCATGCCCTTCTTGCTCCTACAATGAGCAGTTCTTC.